A selection of T cell receptor beta chains follows, all from one sample in a study of identical twins. TCRdb reprocessed the 5' RACE reads with MiXCR, giving one entry per CDR3 protein. Here the sample spans 1.5 million to 2 million distinct CDR3 sequences, 32% being singletons. The sample comprised cord blood. These receptors originate from a newborn girl in good health. CDR3s include the opening cysteine and the closing phenylalanine or tryptophan. The order of the fields is D gene, V gene, J gene, clone size, CDR3 DNA, CDR3 protein. D genes are given only for firm matches. Size values are once, few and many counts, or a class for expanded clones, and some rows have none.

d_call: TRBD2
v_call: TRBV6-5
j_call: TRBJ2-7
clone_size: many
cdr3_nt: TGTGCCAGCAGCTCCGGGACTAGCGGCTCCTACGAGCAGTACTTC
cdr3_aa: CASSSGTSGSYEQYF

d_call: TRBD1
v_call: TRBV5-1
j_call: TRBJ2-3
clone_size: few
cdr3_nt: TGCGCCAGCAGCTTTACAAGGACAGGGACCACAGATACGCAGTATTTT
cdr3_aa: CASSFTRTGTTDTQYF

d_call: -
v_call: TRBV5-6
j_call: TRBJ1-2
clone_size: -
cdr3_nt: TGTGCCAGCAGTAGTGACAGGAGAGCTAACTATGGCTACACCTTC
cdr3_aa: CASSSDRRANYGYTF

d_call: TRBD1
v_call: TRBV6-1
j_call: TRBJ1-1
clone_size: few
cdr3_nt: TGCGAGGTTAAACAGGGGGCCAACACTGAAGCTTTCTTT
cdr3_aa: CEVKQGANTEAFF

d_call: TRBD1
v_call: TRBV3-1
j_call: TRBJ2-1
clone_size: few
cdr3_nt: TGTGCCAGCAGCCATCGACAGGGGGGGAATGAGCAGTTCTTC
cdr3_aa: CASSHRQGGNEQFF

d_call: -
v_call: TRBV20-1
j_call: TRBJ2-3
clone_size: -
cdr3_nt: TGCAGTGCTAGCGGGCTAGTGGGCAGAGGAGATACGCAGTATTTT
cdr3_aa: CSASGLVGRGDTQYF

d_call: TRBD2
v_call: TRBV19
j_call: TRBJ2-3
clone_size: -
cdr3_nt: TGTGCCAGTAGTATTCTAGCGGGAGCTGTGGAAGATACGCAGTATTTT
cdr3_aa: CASSILAGAVEDTQYF

d_call: -
v_call: TRBV20-1
j_call: TRBJ2-7
clone_size: -
cdr3_nt: TGCAGTGCCCTCCCCCTGGCGCTAACGGGCAATGAGCAGTACTTC
cdr3_aa: CSALPLALTGNEQYF

d_call: TRBD1
v_call: TRBV20-1
j_call: TRBJ1-2
clone_size: -
cdr3_nt: TGCAGTGCTAGTCCCGCAGGGGGGCGGAACTATGGCTACACCTTC
cdr3_aa: CSASPAGGRNYGYTF

d_call: -
v_call: TRBV27
j_call: TRBJ2-6
clone_size: -
cdr3_nt: TGTGCCAGCAGTTTAAGGAGAACGGGGTCCTACTCTGGGGCCAACGTCCTGACTTTC
cdr3_aa: CASSLRRTGSYSGANVLTF

d_call: TRBD1
v_call: TRBV5-1
j_call: TRBJ2-1
clone_size: few
cdr3_nt: TGCGCCAGCAGCTTGGGGACAGGGGGCATGAATGAGCAGTTCTTC
cdr3_aa: CASSLGTGGMNEQFF

d_call: -
v_call: TRBV24-1
j_call: TRBJ2-5
clone_size: many
cdr3_nt: TGTGCCACCAGTGATTTGTCCCAAGAGACCCAGTACTTC
cdr3_aa: CATSDLSQETQYF

d_call: -
v_call: TRBV3-1
j_call: TRBJ1-1
clone_size: -
cdr3_nt: TGTGCCAGCAGCGCAACAGGGACCACTGAAGCTTTCTTT
cdr3_aa: CASSATGTTEAFF

d_call: TRBD1
v_call: TRBV7-7
j_call: TRBJ2-7
clone_size: -
cdr3_nt: TGTGCTAGCAGCCCGGGACAGGACTCGTTATCCTACGAGCAGTACTTC
cdr3_aa: CASSPGQDSLSYEQYF

d_call: -
v_call: TRBV25-1
j_call: TRBJ1-1
clone_size: -
cdr3_nt: TGTGCCAGCCGTGAGGGGAAGAACACTGAAGCTTTCTTT
cdr3_aa: CASREGKNTEAFF

d_call: TRBD1
v_call: TRBV2
j_call: TRBJ1-2
clone_size: once
cdr3_nt: TGTGCCAGCAGTGAAGCTGGACAGGGACTTGGCTACACCTTC
cdr3_aa: CASSEAGQGLGYTF

d_call: TRBD2
v_call: TRBV10-3
j_call: TRBJ2-1
clone_size: -
cdr3_nt: TGTGCCATTGCTGGCGGGGGCAATGAGCAGTTCTTC
cdr3_aa: CAIAGGGNEQFF

d_call: TRBD2
v_call: TRBV10-2
j_call: TRBJ2-1
clone_size: few
cdr3_nt: TGCGCCAGCAGTGTAGGCGCGGGAGGCAACAATGAGCAGTTCTTC
cdr3_aa: CASSVGAGGNNEQFF

d_call: -
v_call: TRBV6-1
j_call: TRBJ1-5
clone_size: -
cdr3_nt: TGTGCCAGCAGTGAATATGGGGTGCTATCCAATCAGCCCCAGCATTTT
cdr3_aa: CASSEYGVLSNQPQHF

d_call: TRBD2
v_call: TRBV20-1
j_call: TRBJ2-7
clone_size: once
cdr3_nt: TGCAGTGCCATTCCCCTAGCGGGAACCTACGAGCAGTACTTC
cdr3_aa: CSAIPLAGTYEQYF

d_call: TRBD1
v_call: TRBV25-1
j_call: TRBJ1-4
clone_size: -
cdr3_nt: TGTGCCAGCAGTGGGACAGGGTATGAAAAACTGTTTTTT
cdr3_aa: CASSGTGYEKLFF

d_call: -
v_call: TRBV4-2
j_call: TRBJ2-7
clone_size: few
cdr3_nt: TGTGCCAGCAGCCAAGACTGGACAGACTACGAGCAGTACTTC
cdr3_aa: CASSQDWTDYEQYF

d_call: -
v_call: TRBV20-1
j_call: TRBJ2-7
clone_size: few
cdr3_nt: TGCAGTGCTAGAGGAGGCTCCCACTACGAGCAGTACTTC
cdr3_aa: CSARGGSHYEQYF

d_call: -
v_call: TRBV27
j_call: TRBJ2-1
clone_size: -
cdr3_nt: TGTGCCAGCAGTGAGTGGGCCTACAATGAGCAGTTCTTC
cdr3_aa: CASSEWAYNEQFF